This section outlines one T cell receptor beta chain sequence together with its context. The antigen is undetermined. Per the germline V gene, CDR1 is LNHDA and CDR2 is SQIVND (reference sequence). This CDR3 is 13 amino acids long. Trimming took 5 bases from V and 7 from J, leaving 14 bases between them. This entry comes from a study of cytomegalovirus exposure and HLA in healthy donors. This PCR relied on a set of 60 Vbeta primers and 13 Jbeta primers. Measured with immunoSEQ multiplex PCR; TCRdb has only the in-frame clones, and not every one. Reported are 75,000 to 95,000 clones; the ten largest clones contain about 4.2%. Broader study findings: It was reportedly the case that the classifier diagnosed cytomegalovirus status with high specificity and sensitivity. Rarity held for most TCR sequences, but there were some public TCRs that occurred in many donors.

This receptor was identified in a man in his thirties or forties in good health and CMV-seronegative. Source material: PBMCs. The genes are TRBV19 and TRBJ1-2; TRBD1 might be the D (6 bases). This CDR3 is CASSARGSGGYTF. The CDR3 DNA follows: TGTGCCAGTAGTGCCAGGGGTTCGGGTGGCTACACCTTC.